These 21 T cell receptor beta chains share one sample of origin, sequenced in a study of CD8 T cells in ankylosing spondylitis. No antigen has been assigned to these receptors. One entry per CDR3 protein results from TCRdb running MiXCR on the 5' RACE reads. The sample holds some 220,000 distinct CDR3 sequences; around 7.9% are singletons and the top ten take around 14%. General observations from the study: Several highly homologous variants formed a TCR beta motif that appeared characteristic of ankylosing spondylitis blood.

The sequenced sample was blood, either unsorted or a sorted T cell fraction (not recorded which). Source of these receptors: a male donor with ankylosing spondylitis.

This clonotype has ten or more counts. The rearrangement uses TRBV2 and TRBJ2-3; the match to TRBD2 covers 14 bases. Unmatched junction bases numbered 6, after V lost 6 bases and J lost 7 bases. CDR3 length equals 15 residues. In germline, CDR1 is SNHLY, CDR2 FYNNEI. The DNA of the CDR3 is TGTGCCAGCAGCAGGGGACTAGCGGGAGCGAATACGCAGTATTTT. Its protein is CASSRGLAGANTQYF.

This clonotype was seen at least ten times. The chain is built from TRBV6-1 and TRBJ1-4; TRBD1 aligns across 8 bases. The germline CDR1 and CDR2 sequences are MNHNS and SASEGT. This CDR3 has 15 residues. V gave up 5 bases and J gave up 8 bases; unmatched junction bases: 10. CDR3 DNA: TGTGCCAGCAGTCCCTGGACAGGGTTACAGGAAAAACTGTTTTTT. As protein: CASSPWTGLQEKLFF.

The table lists this clonotype with many counts. The chain uses TRBV18 and TRBJ1-1; no reliable D call. V was shortened by 6 bases and J by 3 bases, with 11 bases between the two germline ends. This CDR3 contains 13 residues. Per germline, CDR1 KGHSH and CDR2 LQKENI. The CDR3 DNA follows: TGTGCCAGCTCTCCTCGAGATTACACTGAAGCTTTCTTT. This translates into CASSPRDYTEAFF. The full variable domain, its missing parts supplied by reference TRBV18 and TRBJ1-1, is NAGVMQNPRHLVRRRGQEARLRCSPMKGHSHVYWYRQLPEEGLKFMVYLQKENIIDESGMPKERFSAEFPKEGPSILRIQQVVRGDSAAYFCASSPRDYTEAFFGQGTRLTVV.

The chain has TRBV20-1 and TRBJ2-1; 13 nucleotides agree with TRBD2. The germline gives CDR1 DFQATT, CDR2 SNEGSKA (reference sequence). This CDR3 comprises 14 residues. CDR3 sequence (DNA): TGCAGCGCGCCGGGGACTAGCGGGGTCAATGAGCAGTTCTTC. This sequence encodes CSAPGTSGVNEQFF.

Only a few counts were recorded for this clonotype. This chain connects TRBV7-9 to TRBJ2-7; possible D gene TRBD1, 6 bases. Germline CDR1 reads SEHNR; CDR2 reads FQNEAQ (reference sequence). The CDR3 is 14 residues long. Trimming shortened V by 1 base and J by 1 base, and 8 bases separated the two germline ends. The CDR3 nucleotides read TGTGCCAGCAGCTTAGTGGGACAATCCTACGAGCAGTACTTC. This translates into CASSLVGQSYEQYF.

Ten or more counts support this clonotype. The chain has TRBV20-1 and TRBJ2-1; 7 bases line up with TRBD1. V lost 0 bases and J lost 2; bases outside the gene matches: 7. Per germline, CDR1 DFQATT and CDR2 SNEGSKA (reference sequence). This CDR3 has 16 residues. The CDR3 nucleotides are TGCAGTGCTAGAGATTATGACAGGGATCCCTACAATGAGCAGTTCTTC. This encodes CSARDYDRDPYNEQFF.

This clonotype was counted many times. The chain has TRBV6-2 or TRBV6-3 and TRBJ2-2; TRBD1 is a possible D gene (5 bases). The germline gives CDR1 MNHEY, CDR2 SVGEGT. Trimming removed 6 bases from V and 4 bases from J, with 18 bases in between. The CDR3 sequence is 16 residues long. The CDR3 here is CASSKPSGLPTGELFF. DNA of the CDR3: TGTGCCAGCAGCAAGCCTTCAGGGTTACCCACCGGGGAGCTGTTTTTT.

This clonotype has a count of ten or more. CDR3 nucleotide sequence: TGTGCCATCAGTGAGTCGTTCGAAAAACTGTTTTTT. Translated, it gives CAISESFEKLFF. V gene TRBV10-3 combines with J gene TRBJ1-4; no clear D. Germline assignment: CDR1 ENHRY and CDR2 SYGVKD. Between the trimmed V and J ends, which lost 0 bases and 8 bases, there was a span of 4 bases. The CDR3 spans 12 residues.

CDR3 in DNA: TGTGCCAGCAGCTTAGAACCCTACGAGCAGTACTTC. Translating gives CASSLEPYEQYF. The V and J genes are TRBV7-9 and TRBJ2-7; D is uncertain. Looked up from germline, CDR1 is SEHNR and CDR2 is FQNEAQ (reference sequence). Trimming took off 1 base at V and 2 bases at J, with 3 bases between the two ends. The CDR3 runs to 12 residues.

On this clonotype: Since a much larger clone is just one base distant, this may be a read error. V gene TRBV28 combines with J gene TRBJ2-1, with 9 bases fitting TRBD2. The trim removed 5 bases at V and 7 bases at J, leaving 12 bases unmatched. The CDR3 contains 16 residues. From germline, CDR1 is MDHEN and CDR2 SYDVKM. This chain's CDR3 is CASSLMAGGPQNEQFF. For the CDR3, the DNA is TGTGCCAGCAGTCTCATGGCGGGAGGGCCTCAGAATGAGCAGTTCTTC.

This clonotype was counted ten times or more. The rearrangement uses TRBV7-8 and TRBJ2-7; D is perhaps TRBD1 (6 bases). Germline CDR1 SGHVS, CDR2 FQNEAQ. V gave up 1 base and J gave up 7 bases, with 14 bases separating them. The CDR3 covers 14 residues. The CDR3 DNA reads TGTGCCAGCAGCTTAGGGGCAGGGGTACGGGAGCAGTACTTC. Its translation: CASSLGAGVREQYF. Full variable domain (outside the CDR3, taken from reference TRBV7-8 and TRBJ2-7): GAGVSQSPRYKVAKRGQDVALRCDPISGHVSLFWYQQALGQGPEFLTYFQNEAQLDKSGLPSDRFFAERPEGSVSTLKIQRTQQEDSAVYLCASSLGAGVREQYFGPGTRLTVT.

In its sample, this clonotype was seen many times. The chain uses TRBV4-3 and TRBJ2-7; the D is unclear. The CDR3 length is 13 residues. The germline gives CDR1 LGHNA, CDR2 YSLEER. The V gene lost 4 bases and the J gene lost 3 bases, with 10 bases spanning the gap. CDR3 sequence reads: CASSPGPGYEQYF. CDR3 coding DNA: TGCGCCAGCAGCCCTGGGCCTGGCTACGAGCAGTACTTC.

There are many counts of this clonotype. The CDR3 DNA is TGCAGCGTTGAGGGTGACAGGGGTATGGAAAACATTCAGTACTTC. Protein product: CSVEGDRGMENIQYF. This rearrangement joins TRBV29-1 to TRBJ2-4; 8 nucleotides match TRBD1. CDR1 SQVTM and CDR2 ANQGSEA come from the germline V gene. The CDR3 length is 15 residues. V lost 3 bases to trimming and J lost 5 bases; unmatched junction nucleotides: 9.

The chain recombines TRBV12-5 with TRBJ2-7; tentatively, D is TRBD2 (5 bases). Germline loops: CDR1 LGHNT, CDR2 FRNRAP. V was shortened by 1 base and J by 6 bases, with 7 bases between the two germline ends. This CDR3 contains 12 residues. The CDR3: CASGLGRSEQYF. DNA of the CDR3: TGTGCTAGTGGTTTGGGGAGGTCCGAGCAGTACTTC.

The sample holds many counts of this clonotype. The rearrangement joins TRBV20-1 to TRBJ2-3, with TRBD2 identical over 11 bases. The junction had 21 bases not matched to a gene; V was cut back by 6 bases and J by 10 bases. The germline V gene has CDR1 DFQATT and CDR2 SNEGSKA (reference sequence). CDR3 length: 17 amino acids. The CDR3 loop reads CSAPPGLADLGLEAQYF. The CDR3 DNA is TGCAGTGCCCCACCGGGACTAGCGGACCTTGGCCTCGAGGCGCAGTATTTT.

This clonotype has a count of ten or more. The rearrangement links TRBV20-1 to TRBJ2-7, with D maybe TRBD2 (6 bases). Trimming pared 0 bases from V and 6 bases from J, leaving 15 bases between. The CDR3 length is 14 residues. Looked up from germline, CDR1 is DFQATT and CDR2 is SNEGSKA (reference sequence). CDR3 loop: CSARDRGKGPEQYF. In DNA form, the CDR3 reads TGCAGTGCTAGAGATCGGGGGAAAGGACCCGAGCAGTACTTC.

This clonotype has at least ten counts. The genes are TRBV12-3 or TRBV12-4 and TRBJ2-1; the D gene is possibly TRBD2 (5 bases). V was shortened by 3 bases and J by 8 bases, with 17 bases between the two germline ends. The CDR3 is made up of 15 amino acids. The CDR3 nucleotides read TGTGCCAGCAGTTTGGGAGTCTCACGGATGGATGAGCAGTTCTTC. Its protein product is CASSLGVSRMDEQFF.

This clonotype was seen at least ten times. The rearrangement uses TRBV12-3 or TRBV12-4 and TRBJ2-7; maybe TRBD1 (5 bases). Between the trimmed V and J ends, which lost 4 bases and 1 base, there was a span of 20 bases. The CDR3 totals 17 residues. The DNA of the CDR3 is TGTGCCAGCAGTTCGTACCGTATACAGGAGCCTTCCTACGAGCAGTACTTC. It specifies CASSSYRIQEPSYEQYF.

This clonotype was picked up many times. V gene TRBV4-2 combines with J gene TRBJ2-7, with unresolved D. Deletions cut 0 bases from V and 2 bases from J, with 8 bases between. Germline CDR1 LGHNA, CDR2 YNFKEQ. The CDR3 covers 14 residues. The CDR3, as DNA: TGTGCCAGCAGCCAAGAAACAAATCCCTACGAGCAGTACTTC. It encodes CASSQETNPYEQYF.

The sample holds many counts of this clonotype. CDR3 residues: CASSGNSGNTIYF. CDR3 nucleotides: TGTGCCAGCAGCGGGAACTCTGGAAACACCATATATTTT. The chain employs TRBV9 and TRBJ1-3, with D unresolved. Germline assignment: CDR1 SGDLS and CDR2 YYNGEE. V lost 3 bases, J lost 0 bases, and 4 bases lay in between. The CDR3 sequence is 13 residues long.

Ten or more counts support this clonotype. The rearrangement joins TRBV2 to TRBJ1-2; 7 positions agree with TRBD1. The CDR3 sequence is 16 residues long. Germline lookup yields CDR1 SNHLY and CDR2 FYNNEI. The V and J ends lost 1 base and 3 bases, in that order; junction bases with no gene match: 8. The CDR3 DNA reads as TGTGCCAGCAGTGAAGTCAGACAGGGAGGGGACTATGGCTACACCTTC. It encodes CASSEVRQGGDYGYTF.